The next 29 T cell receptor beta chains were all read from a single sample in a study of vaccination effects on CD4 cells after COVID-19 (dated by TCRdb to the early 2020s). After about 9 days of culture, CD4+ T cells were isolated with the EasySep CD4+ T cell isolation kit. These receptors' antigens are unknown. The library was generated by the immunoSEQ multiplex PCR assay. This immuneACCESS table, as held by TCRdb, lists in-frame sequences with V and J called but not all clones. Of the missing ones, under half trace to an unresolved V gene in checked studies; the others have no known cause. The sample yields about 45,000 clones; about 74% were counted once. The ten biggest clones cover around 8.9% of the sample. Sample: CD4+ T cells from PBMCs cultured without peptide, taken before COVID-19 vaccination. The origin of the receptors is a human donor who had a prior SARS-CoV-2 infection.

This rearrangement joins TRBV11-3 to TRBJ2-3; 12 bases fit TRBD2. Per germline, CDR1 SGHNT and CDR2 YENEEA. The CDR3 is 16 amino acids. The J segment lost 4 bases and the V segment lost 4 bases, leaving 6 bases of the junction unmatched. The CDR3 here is CASSSRTSGTPDTQYF. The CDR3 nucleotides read TGTGCCAGCAGCTCCCGGACTAGCGGGACCCCAGATACGCAGTATTTT.

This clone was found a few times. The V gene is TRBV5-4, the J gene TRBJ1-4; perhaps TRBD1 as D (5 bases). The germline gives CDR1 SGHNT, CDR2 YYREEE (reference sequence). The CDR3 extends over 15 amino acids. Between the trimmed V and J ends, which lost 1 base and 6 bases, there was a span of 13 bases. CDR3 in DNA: TGTGCCAGCAGCTTGACAGGAATTGAAGATGAAAAACTGTTTTTT. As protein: CASSLTGIEDEKLFF.

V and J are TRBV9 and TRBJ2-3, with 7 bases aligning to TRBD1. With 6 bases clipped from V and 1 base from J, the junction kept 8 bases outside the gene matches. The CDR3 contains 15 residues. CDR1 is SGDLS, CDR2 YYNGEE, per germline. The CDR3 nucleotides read TGTGCCAGCAACCGACAGGGCGTGGGCACAGATACGCAGTATTTT. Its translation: CASNRQGVGTDTQYF.

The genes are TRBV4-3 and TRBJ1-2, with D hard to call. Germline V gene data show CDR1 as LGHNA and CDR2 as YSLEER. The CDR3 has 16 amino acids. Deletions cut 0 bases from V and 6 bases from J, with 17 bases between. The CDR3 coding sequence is TGCGCCAGCAGCCAAGATCGGGAAGCGATCTACCATGGCTACACCTTC. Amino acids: CASSQDREAIYHGYTF.

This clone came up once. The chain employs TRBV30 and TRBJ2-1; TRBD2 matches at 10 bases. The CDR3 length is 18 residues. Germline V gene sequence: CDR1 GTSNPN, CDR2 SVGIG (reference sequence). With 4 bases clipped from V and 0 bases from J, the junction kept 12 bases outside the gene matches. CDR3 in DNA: TGTGCCTGGACCTGGGGACTAGCGAGGGTTGGCTCCTACAATGAGCAGTTCTTC. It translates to CAWTWGLARVGSYNEQFF.

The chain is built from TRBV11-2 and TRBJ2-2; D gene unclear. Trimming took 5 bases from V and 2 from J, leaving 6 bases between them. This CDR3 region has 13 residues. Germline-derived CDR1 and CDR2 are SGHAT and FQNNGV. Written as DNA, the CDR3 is TGTGCCAGCAGCCCGATAAACACCGGGGAGCTGTTTTTT. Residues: CASSPINTGELFF.

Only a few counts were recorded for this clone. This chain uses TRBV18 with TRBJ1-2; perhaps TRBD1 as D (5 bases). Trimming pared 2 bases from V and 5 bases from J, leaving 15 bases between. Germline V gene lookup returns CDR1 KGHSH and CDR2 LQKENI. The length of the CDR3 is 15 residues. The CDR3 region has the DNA TGTGCCAGCTCACCAGGACTCGGGAGGGGATATGGCTACACCTTC. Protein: CASSPGLGRGYGYTF.

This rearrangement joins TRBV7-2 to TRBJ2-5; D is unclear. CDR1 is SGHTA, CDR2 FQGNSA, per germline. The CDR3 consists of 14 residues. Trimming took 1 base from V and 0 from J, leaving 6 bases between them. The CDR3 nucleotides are TGTGCCAGCAGCTTAGTACCGTACCAAGAGACCCAGTACTTC. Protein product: CASSLVPYQETQYF.

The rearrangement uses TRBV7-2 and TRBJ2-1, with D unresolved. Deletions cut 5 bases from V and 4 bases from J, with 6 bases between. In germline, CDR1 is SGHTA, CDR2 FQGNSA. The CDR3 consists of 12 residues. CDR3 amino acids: CASSDTYNEQFF. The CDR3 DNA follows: TGTGCCAGCAGCGACACGTACAATGAGCAGTTCTTC. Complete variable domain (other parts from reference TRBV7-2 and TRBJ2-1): GAGVSQSPSNKVTEKGKDVELRCDPISGHTALYWYRQSLGQGLEFLIYFQGNSAPDKSGLPSDRFSAERTGGSVSTLTIQRTQQEDSAVYLCASSDTYNEQFFGPGTRLTVL.

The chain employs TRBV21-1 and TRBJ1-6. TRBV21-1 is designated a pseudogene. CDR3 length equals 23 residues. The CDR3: CASSKIPGTRAADSSSYNSPLHF. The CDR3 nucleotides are TGTGCCAGCAGCAAAATTCCGGGGACCCGTGCCGCCGACAGTAGCTCCTATAATTCACCCCTCCACTTT.

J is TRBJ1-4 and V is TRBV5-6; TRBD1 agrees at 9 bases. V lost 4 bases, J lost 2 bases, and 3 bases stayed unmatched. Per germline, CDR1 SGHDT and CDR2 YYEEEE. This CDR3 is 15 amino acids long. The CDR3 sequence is CASSQTGGTNEKLFF. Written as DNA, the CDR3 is TGTGCCAGCAGCCAGACAGGGGGGACTAATGAAAAACTGTTTTTT.

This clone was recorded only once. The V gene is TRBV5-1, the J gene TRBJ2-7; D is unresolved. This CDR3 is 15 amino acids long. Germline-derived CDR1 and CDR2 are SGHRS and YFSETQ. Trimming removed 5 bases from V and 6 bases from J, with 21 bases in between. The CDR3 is CASRAQGLAGGEQYF. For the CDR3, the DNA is TGCGCCAGCAGGGCCCAAGGCCTCGCTGGCGGCGAGCAGTACTTC.

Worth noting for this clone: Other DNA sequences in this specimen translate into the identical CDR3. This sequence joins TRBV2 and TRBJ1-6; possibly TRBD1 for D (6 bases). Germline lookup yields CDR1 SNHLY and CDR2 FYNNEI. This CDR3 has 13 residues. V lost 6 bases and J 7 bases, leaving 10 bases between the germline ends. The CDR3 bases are TGTGCCAGCAGGGGACAAGGGAATTCACCCCTCCACTTT. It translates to CASRGQGNSPLHF. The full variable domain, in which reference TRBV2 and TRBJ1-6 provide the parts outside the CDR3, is EPEVTQTPSHQVTQMGQEVILRCVPISNHLYFYWYRQILGQKVEFLVSFYNNEISEKSEIFDDQFSVERPDGSNFTLKIRSTKLEDSAMYFCASRGQGNSPLHFGNGTRLTVT.

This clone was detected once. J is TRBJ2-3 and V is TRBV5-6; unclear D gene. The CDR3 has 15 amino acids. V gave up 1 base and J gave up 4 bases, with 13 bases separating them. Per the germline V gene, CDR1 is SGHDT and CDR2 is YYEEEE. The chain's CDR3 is CASSLISSSPDTQYF. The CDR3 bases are TGTGCCAGCAGCTTGATTTCGTCGAGCCCAGATACGCAGTATTTT.

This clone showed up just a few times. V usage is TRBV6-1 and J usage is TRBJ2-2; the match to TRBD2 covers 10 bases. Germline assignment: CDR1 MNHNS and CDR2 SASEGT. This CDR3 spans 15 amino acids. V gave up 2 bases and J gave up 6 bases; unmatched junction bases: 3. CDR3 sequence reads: CASSELAGVAGELFF. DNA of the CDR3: TGTGCCAGCAGTGAACTAGCGGGAGTGGCCGGGGAGCTGTTTTTT.

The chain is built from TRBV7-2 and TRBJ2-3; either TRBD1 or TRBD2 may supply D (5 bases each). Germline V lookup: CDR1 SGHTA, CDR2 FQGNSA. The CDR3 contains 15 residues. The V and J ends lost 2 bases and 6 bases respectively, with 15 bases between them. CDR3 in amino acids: CASSLWGRAPDTQYF. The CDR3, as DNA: TGTGCCAGCAGCTTATGGGGGAGAGCCCCCGATACGCAGTATTTT.

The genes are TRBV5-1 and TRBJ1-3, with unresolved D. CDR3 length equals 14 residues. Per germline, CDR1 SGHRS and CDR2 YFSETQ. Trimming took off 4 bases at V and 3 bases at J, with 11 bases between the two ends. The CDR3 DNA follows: TGCGCCAGCAGCCTTGATCCCAATGGAAACACCATATATTTT. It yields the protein CASSLDPNGNTIYF. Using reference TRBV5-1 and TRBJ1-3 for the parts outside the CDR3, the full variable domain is KAGVTQTPRYLIKTRGQQVTLSCSPISGHRSVSWYQQTPGQGLQFLFEYFSETQRNKGNFPGRFSGRQFSNSRSEMNVSTLELGDSALYLCASSLDPNGNTIYFGEGSWLTVV.

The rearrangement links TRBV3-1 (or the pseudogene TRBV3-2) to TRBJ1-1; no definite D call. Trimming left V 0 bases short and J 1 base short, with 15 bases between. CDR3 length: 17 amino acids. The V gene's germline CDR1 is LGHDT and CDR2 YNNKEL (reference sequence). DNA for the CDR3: TGTGCCAGCAGCCAAGATCTGGGCCGACGGGCGAACACTGAAGCTTTCTTT. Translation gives CASSQDLGRRANTEAFF.

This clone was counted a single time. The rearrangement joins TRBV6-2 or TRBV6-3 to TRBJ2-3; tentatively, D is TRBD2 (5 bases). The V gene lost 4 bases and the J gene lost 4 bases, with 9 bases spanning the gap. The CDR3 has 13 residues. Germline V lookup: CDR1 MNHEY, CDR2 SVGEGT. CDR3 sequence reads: CASSLIAPDTQYF. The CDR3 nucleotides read TGTGCCAGCAGTTTAATAGCGCCAGATACGCAGTATTTT.

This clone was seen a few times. CDR3 sequence (DNA): TGTGCCAGCGCTAGCGATTCCTACGAGCAGTACTTC. The encoded protein is CASASDSYEQYF. The V and J genes are TRBV7-2 and TRBJ2-7; D perhaps matches TRBD2 (6 bases). Germline V gene data show CDR1 as SGHTA and CDR2 as FQGNSA. Deletions cut 8 bases from V and 1 base from J, with 9 bases between. The CDR3 is 12 amino acids. The complete variable domain, with remaining parts taken from reference TRBV7-2 and TRBJ2-7, reads GAGVSQSPSNKVTEKGKDVELRCDPISGHTALYWYRQSLGQGLEFLIYFQGNSAPDKSGLPSDRFSAERTGGSVSTLTIQRTQQEDSAVYLCASASDSYEQYFGPGTRLTVT.

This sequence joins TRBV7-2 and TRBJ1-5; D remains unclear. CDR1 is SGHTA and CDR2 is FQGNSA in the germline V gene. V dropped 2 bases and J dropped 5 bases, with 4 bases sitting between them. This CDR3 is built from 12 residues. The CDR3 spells CASSLSHQPQHF. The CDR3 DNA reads TGTGCCAGCAGCTTATCGCATCAGCCCCAGCATTTT.

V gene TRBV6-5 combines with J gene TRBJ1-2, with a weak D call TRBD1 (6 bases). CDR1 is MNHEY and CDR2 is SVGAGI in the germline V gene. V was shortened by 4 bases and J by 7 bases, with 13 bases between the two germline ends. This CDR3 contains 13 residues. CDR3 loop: CASSSQGSVGYTF. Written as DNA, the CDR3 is TGTGCCAGCAGTTCACAGGGATCGGTTGGCTACACCTTC.

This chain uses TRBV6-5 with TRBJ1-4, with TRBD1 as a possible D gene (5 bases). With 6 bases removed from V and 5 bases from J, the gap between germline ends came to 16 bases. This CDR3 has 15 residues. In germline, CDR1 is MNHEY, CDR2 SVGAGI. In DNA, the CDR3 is TGTGCCAGCAGCCCCCAGGGCGGGTCAAATGAAAAACTGTTTTTT. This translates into CASSPQGGSNEKLFF.

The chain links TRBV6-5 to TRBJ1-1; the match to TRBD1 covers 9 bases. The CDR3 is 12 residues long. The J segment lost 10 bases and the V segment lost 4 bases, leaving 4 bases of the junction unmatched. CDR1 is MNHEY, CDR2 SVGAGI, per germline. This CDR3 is CASSSWTGAAFF. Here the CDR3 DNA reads TGTGCCAGCAGTTCCTGGACAGGGGCAGCTTTCTTT.

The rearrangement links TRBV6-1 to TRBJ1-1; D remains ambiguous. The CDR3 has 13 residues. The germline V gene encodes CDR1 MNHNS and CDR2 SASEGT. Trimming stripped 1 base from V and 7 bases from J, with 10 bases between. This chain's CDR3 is CASSEGQYLEAFF. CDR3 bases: TGTGCCAGCAGTGAAGGGCAGTACCTTGAAGCTTTCTTT.

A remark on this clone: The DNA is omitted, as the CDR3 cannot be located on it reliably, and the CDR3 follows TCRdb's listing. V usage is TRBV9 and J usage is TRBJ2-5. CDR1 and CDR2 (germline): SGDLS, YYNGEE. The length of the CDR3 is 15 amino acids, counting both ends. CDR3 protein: CASSVGRGALGVLYF.

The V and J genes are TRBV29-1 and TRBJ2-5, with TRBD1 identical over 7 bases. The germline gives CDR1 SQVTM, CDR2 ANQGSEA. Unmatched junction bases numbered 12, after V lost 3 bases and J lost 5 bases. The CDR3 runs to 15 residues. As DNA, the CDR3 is TGCAGCGTTGAGTTATGGACAGGCCAACGGGAGACCCAGTACTTC. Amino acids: CSVELWTGQRETQYF.

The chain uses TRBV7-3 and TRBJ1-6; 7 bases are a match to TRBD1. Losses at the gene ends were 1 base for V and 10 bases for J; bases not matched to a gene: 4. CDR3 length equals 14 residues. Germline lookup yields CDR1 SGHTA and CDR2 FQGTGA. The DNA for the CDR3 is TGTGCCAGCAGCTTAAGGCAGGGGGACTCACCCCTCCACTTT. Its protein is CASSLRQGDSPLHF.

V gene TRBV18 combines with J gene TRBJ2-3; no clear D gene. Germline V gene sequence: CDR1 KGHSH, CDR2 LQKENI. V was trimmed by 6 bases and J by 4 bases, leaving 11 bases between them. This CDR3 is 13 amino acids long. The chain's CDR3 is CASSLQFADTQYF. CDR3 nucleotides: TGTGCCAGCTCCCTACAATTTGCAGATACGCAGTATTTT.